A single sample gave rise to the 32 T cell receptor beta chains below, sequenced in a study of PD-1 blockade in classical Hodgkin lymphoma. Assay: immunoSEQ multiplex PCR; the TCRdb copy retains only in-frame clones and omits some. The sample contains 41,000 or so clones, around 75% of which appear only once. Every patient relapsed after autologous stem cell transplantation, and brentuximab vedotin exposure varied. The sequenced sample was peripheral blood mononuclear cells (PBMCs), obtained at baseline. Receptors were obtained from a human donor with classical Hodgkin lymphoma.

The chain recombines TRBV6-6 with TRBJ1-1; TRBD1 matches 8 bases. The germline V gene encodes CDR1 MNHNY and CDR2 SVGAGI (reference sequence). This CDR3 comprises 13 residues. Trimming cost V 5 bases and J 5 bases; bases outside gene matches: 4. CDR3 coding DNA: TGTGCCAGCAGTAGACAGGGGAGTACTGAAGCTTTCTTT. Protein: CASSRQGSTEAFF.

Remarks on this clone: The germline gene is not matched at one end of the junction; a read error may be the cause. The V and J genes are TRBV7-7 and TRBJ2-3, with D perhaps matching TRBD1 or TRBD2 (5 bases each). Germline assignment: CDR1 SSHAT and CDR2 FNYEAQ (reference sequence). The CDR3 covers 16 residues. The CDR3 reads CASSLAPGTPGDTQYF. The CDR3, as DNA: TGTGCTAGCAGCTTAGCACCCGGGACGCCGGGAGATACGCAGTATTTT.

The rearrangement uses TRBV7-2 and TRBJ1-1, with unresolved D. In germline, CDR1 is SGHTA, CDR2 FQGNSA. The CDR3 sequence is 13 residues long. The V end lost 0 bases, the J end lost 5 bases, and 7 bases lay between the germline ends. The CDR3 here is CASSLALFTEAFF. The CDR3 nucleotides are TGTGCCAGCAGCTTAGCCCTTTTTACTGAAGCTTTCTTT.

The chain carries TRBV5-1 and TRBJ2-1, with unresolved D. Germline CDR1 SGHRS, CDR2 YFSETQ. The CDR3 consists of 15 residues. V lost 0 bases to trimming and J lost 6 bases, with 13 bases between them. CDR3 DNA: TGCGCCAGCAGCTTGGATGGTCTCAAGGGCAATGAGCAGTTCTTC. Protein product: CASSLDGLKGNEQFF.

The J gene is TRBJ2-3, the V gene TRBV6-4; 7 nucleotides match TRBD2. Germline CDR1 is MRHNA and CDR2 is SNTAGT. The V and J ends lost 2 bases and 5 bases, in that order; junction bases with no gene match: 10. The CDR3 consists of 16 residues. CDR3 amino acids: CASSDRGGSSIDTQYF. The CDR3 DNA reads TGTGCCAGCAGTGACCGGGGCGGGAGTAGTATAGATACGCAGTATTTT.

This clone came up once. The CDR3 DNA reads TGTGCCAGCAGTTTAAAGGGGGAAAGGTCCTACGAGCAGTACTTC. It encodes CASSLKGERSYEQYF. This rearrangement joins TRBV27 to TRBJ2-7; D may be TRBD1 (6 bases). The germline V gene encodes CDR1 MNHEY and CDR2 SMNVEV (reference sequence). The CDR3 spans 15 residues. V was pared by 2 bases and J by 1 base, with 12 bases between.

The chain recombines TRBV5-4 with TRBJ1-1; D ambiguous. CDR1 SGHNT and CDR2 YYREEE come from the germline V gene (reference sequence). Trimming cost V 0 bases and J 7 bases, with 10 bases left between them. The CDR3 consists of 13 residues. The CDR3, as DNA: TGTGCCAGCAGCTTGGTAGGAACGGGTGAAGCTTTCTTT. It translates to CASSLVGTGEAFF.

The chain joins TRBV19 to TRBJ1-4; 11 bases match TRBD1. The CDR3 spans 16 residues. Trimming cost V 10 bases and J 3 bases; bases outside gene matches: 10. Germline values: CDR1 LNHDA, CDR2 SQIVND (reference sequence). CDR3 loop: CATQDRGRAANEKLFF. Here the CDR3 DNA reads TGTGCCACCCAGGACAGGGGGCGGGCGGCTAATGAAAAACTGTTTTTT.

This clone appeared a few times. The V gene is TRBV18, the J gene TRBJ2-5, with 7 bases identical to TRBD1. The CDR3 has 14 amino acids. With 3 bases clipped from V and 5 bases from J, the junction kept 6 bases outside the gene matches. Germline assignment: CDR1 KGHSH and CDR2 LQKENI. CDR3 residues: CASSPTGFGETQYF. The CDR3 DNA reads as TGTGCCAGCTCACCGACAGGGTTTGGGGAGACCCAGTACTTC. Looking up the rest from reference TRBV18 and TRBJ2-5 gives the full variable domain: NAGVMQNPRHLVRRRGQEARLRCSPMKGHSHVYWYRQLPEEGLKFMVYLQKENIIDESGMPKERFSAEFPKEGPSILRIQQVVRGDSAAYFCASSPTGFGETQYFGPGTRLLVL.

The chain couples TRBV6-6 to TRBJ1-1; no firm D call. Germline values: CDR1 MNHNY, CDR2 SVGAGI (reference sequence). The CDR3 consists of 15 residues. The ends were cut back, 7 bases at V and 1 base at J, with 16 bases in the middle. The CDR3 region is CASTPARQANTEAFF. DNA for the CDR3: TGTGCCAGCACCCCCGCCAGACAAGCGAACACTGAAGCTTTCTTT.

This clone has just a few counts. The J gene is TRBJ2-2, the V gene TRBV11-2, with 9 bases lining up with TRBD1. Germline CDR1 and CDR2: SGHAT and FQNNGV. The CDR3 sequence is 15 residues long. V was clipped by 0 bases and J by 6 bases; unmatched bases: 2. In nucleotides, the CDR3 is TGTGCCAGCAGCTTAGACGACAGGGGGTCCGGGGAGCTGTTTTTT. Residues: CASSLDDRGSGELFF. Filled out from reference TRBV11-2 and TRBJ2-2, the complete variable domain reads EAGVAQSPRYKIIEKRQSVAFWCNPISGHATLYWYQQILGQGPKLLIQFQNNGVVDDSQLPKDRFSAERLKGVDSTLKIQPAKLEDSAVYLCASSLDDRGSGELFFGEGSRLTVL.

This chain links TRBV2 with TRBJ2-7, with D possibly called TRBD1 or TRBD2 (6 bases each). CDR1 and CDR2 (germline): SNHLY, FYNNEI. Trimming removed 8 bases at V and 5 bases at J, with 19 bases between. The CDR3 sequence is 14 residues long. CDR3 residues: CASLGGREGDEQYF. The CDR3 nucleotides read TGTGCCAGCCTAGGGGGGCGGGAAGGCGACGAGCAGTACTTC.

V and J are TRBV11-3 and TRBJ1-1; tentatively, D is TRBD1 (5 bases). Trimming shortened V by 5 bases and J by 1 base, and 14 bases separated the two germline ends. Germline lookup yields CDR1 SGHNT and CDR2 YENEEA. There are 15 residues in the CDR3. The CDR3 protein is CASSLSGHPNTEAFF. DNA for the CDR3: TGTGCCAGCAGCCTTAGCGGACACCCGAACACTGAAGCTTTCTTT. The full variable domain, rest sourced from reference TRBV11-3 and TRBJ1-1, is EAGVVQSPRYKIIEKKQPVAFWCNPISGHNTLYWYLQNLGQGPELLIRYENEEAVDDSQLPKDRFSAERLKGVDSTLKIQPAELGDSAVYLCASSLSGHPNTEAFFGQGTRLTVV.

The rearrangement joins TRBV19 to TRBJ2-2; D is perhaps TRBD2 (6 bases). Trimming pared 0 bases from V and 1 base from J, leaving 6 bases between. Germline values: CDR1 LNHDA, CDR2 SQIVND (reference sequence). The CDR3 sequence is 15 residues long. The CDR3 region is CASSIDGGNTGELFF. In DNA, the CDR3 is TGTGCCAGTAGTATAGACGGGGGGAACACCGGGGAGCTGTTTTTT.

V gene TRBV29-1 combines with J gene TRBJ1-2; D possibly corresponds to TRBD1 (5 bases). Germline V gives CDR1 SQVTM, CDR2 ANQGSEA. CDR3 size: 16 residues. With 0 bases removed from V and 2 bases from J, the gap between germline ends came to 16 bases. CDR3 sequence: CSVEEWARAANYGYTF. In DNA form, the CDR3 reads TGCAGCGTTGAAGAGTGGGCCAGGGCCGCGAACTATGGCTACACCTTC. Supplemented by reference TRBV29-1 and TRBJ1-2, the full variable domain reads SAVISQKPSRDICQRGTSLTIQCQVDSQVTMMFWYRQQPGQSLTLIATANQGSEATYESGFVIDKFPISRPNLTFSTLTVSNMSPEDSSIYLCSVEEWARAANYGYTFGSGTRLTVV.

The rearrangement links TRBV27 to TRBJ2-7, with TRBD2 matching over 10 bases. J gave up 7 bases and V 7 bases, and 7 bases lay outside the gene matches. Germline assignment: CDR1 MNHEY and CDR2 SMNVEV (reference sequence). The CDR3 contains 13 residues. The CDR3 coding sequence is TGTGCCAGCACGATAGCGGGGGGACGGGAGCAGTACTTC. It yields the protein CASTIAGGREQYF.

The V call is TRBV28, the J call TRBJ2-3; no firm D call. The CDR3 has 17 amino acids. V lost 2 bases and J lost 0, with 15 bases in between. Germline V gene lookup returns CDR1 MDHEN and CDR2 SYDVKM. CDR3 nucleotide sequence: TGTGCCAGCAGTTTACTCCCGGGCCCAACAAGCACAGATACGCAGTATTTT. Translating it yields CASSLLPGPTSTDTQYF. The full variable domain, rest sourced from reference TRBV28 and TRBJ2-3, is DVKVTQSSRYLVKRTGEKVFLECVQDMDHENMFWYRQDPGLGLRLIYFSYDVKMKEKGDIPEGYSVSREKKERFSLILESASTNQTSMYLCASSLLPGPTSTDTQYFGPGTRLTVL.

The rearrangement uses TRBV4-3 and TRBJ1-4; tentative D call: TRBD1 (5 bases). Trimming removed 1 base from V and 2 bases from J, with 11 bases in between. The CDR3 covers 16 residues. Germline CDR1 reads LGHNA; CDR2 reads YSLEER. The CDR3 protein is CASSQGRGRTNEKLFF. The CDR3 coding sequence is TGCGCCAGCAGCCAAGGGAGGGGCAGGACTAATGAAAAACTGTTTTTT.

The chain links TRBV11-2 to TRBJ1-6, with 7 bases matching TRBD1. With 3 bases clipped from V and 6 bases from J, the junction kept 2 bases outside the gene matches. This CDR3 is built from 14 residues. Germline loops: CDR1 SGHAT, CDR2 FQNNGV. CDR3: CASSLGQSNSPLHF. DNA for the CDR3: TGTGCCAGCAGCTTGGGACAGAGTAATTCACCCCTCCACTTT.

The chain employs TRBV30 and TRBJ1-1, with D possibly being TRBD1 (5 bases). Germline assignment: CDR1 GTSNPN and CDR2 SVGIG (reference sequence). The CDR3 sequence is 14 residues long. With 3 bases removed from V and 1 base from J, the gap between germline ends came to 12 bases. CDR3 nucleotide sequence: TGTGCCTGGAGCCTGGGGGTAGGGAACACTGAAGCTTTCTTT. It is translated as CAWSLGVGNTEAFF.

This rearrangement joins TRBV4-1 to TRBJ1-1, with D hard to call. The CDR3 is made up of 14 amino acids. CDR1 MGHRA and CDR2 YSYEKL come from the germline V gene. V lost 1 base to trimming and J lost 5 bases, with 11 bases between them. As DNA, the CDR3 is TGCGCCAGCAGCCAAGGGGTTCTAGGGACTGAAGCTTTCTTT. Translated, it gives CASSQGVLGTEAFF.

The chain recombines TRBV2 with TRBJ2-7; D ambiguous. The length of the CDR3 is 14 residues. Trimming cost V 2 bases and J 2 bases, with 10 bases left between them. Germline CDR1 and CDR2: SNHLY and FYNNEI. The CDR3 here is CASSEWWATYEQYF. The CDR3, as DNA: TGTGCCAGCAGTGAATGGTGGGCCACCTACGAGCAGTACTTC.

On this clone itself: The germline gene is not matched at one end of the junction; a read error may be the cause. The chain couples TRBV5-4 to TRBJ2-5, with a possible D match to TRBD2 (6 bases). This CDR3 is built from 15 residues. CDR1 and CDR2 from the germline V gene are SGHNT and YYREEE (reference sequence). CDR3 in DNA: TGCGCCAGCAGCCAAGAGCTAGCGACTCAAGAGACCCAGTACTTC. Translation: CASSQELATQETQYF. Complete variable domain (other parts from reference TRBV5-4 and TRBJ2-5): ETGVTQSPTHLIKTRGQQVTLRCSSQSGHNTVSWYQQALGQGPQFIFQYYREEENGRGNFPPRFSGLQFPNYSSELNVNALELDDSALYLCASSQELATQETQYFGPGTRLLVL.

The rearrangement links TRBV19 to TRBJ1-1; the D is unclear. From germline, CDR1 is LNHDA and CDR2 SQIVND (reference sequence). The CDR3 length is 13 residues. V shed 10 bases and J shed 1 base, with 13 bases lying between them. The CDR3 region is CATSTRANTEAFF. DNA of the CDR3: TGTGCCACCTCCACCCGGGCGAACACTGAAGCTTTCTTT.

The rearrangement joins TRBV30 to TRBJ1-5; tentatively, D is TRBD1 (6 bases). Germline V gene sequence: CDR1 GTSNPN, CDR2 SVGIG (reference sequence). Trimming removed 3 bases at V and 2 bases at J, with 11 bases between. The CDR3 spans 14 residues. CDR3 amino acids: CAWSEGVGNQPQHF. The CDR3 nucleotides are TGTGCCTGGAGCGAGGGGGTAGGCAATCAGCCCCAGCATTTT. Together with reference TRBV30 and TRBJ1-5, the CDR3 gives the full variable domain: SQTIHQWPATLVQPVGSPLSLECTVEGTSNPNLYWYRQAAGRGLQLLFYSVGIGQISSEVPQNLSASRPQDRQFILSSKKLLLSDSGFYLCAWSEGVGNQPQHFGDGTRLSIL.

The rearrangement uses TRBV19 and TRBJ1-2; D ambiguous. Germline-derived CDR1 and CDR2 are LNHDA and SQIVND (reference sequence). The CDR3 spans 12 residues. V lost 4 bases and J lost 6, with 9 bases in between. The CDR3: CASSTTPNGYTF. The CDR3, as DNA: TGTGCCAGTAGTACCACCCCAAATGGCTACACCTTC.

This chain uses TRBV6-6 with TRBJ2-7; 9 nucleotides match TRBD1. With V trimmed by 2 bases and J by 2 bases, 4 bases remained unmatched. Germline CDR1 MNHNY, CDR2 SVGAGI (reference sequence). The CDR3 contains 15 residues. CDR3 nucleotide sequence: TGTGCCAGCAGTTACCAGGGACAGGGAACCTACGAGCAGTACTTC. Encoded protein: CASSYQGQGTYEQYF.

The V call is TRBV5-1, the J call TRBJ1-2; D is uncertain. This CDR3 is 14 amino acids long. The germline V gene encodes CDR1 SGHRS and CDR2 YFSETQ. V lost 0 bases to trimming and J lost 2 bases, with 8 bases between them. CDR3 DNA: TGCGCCAGCAGCTTGGAACCGGGAAACTATGGCTACACCTTC. The encoded protein is CASSLEPGNYGYTF.

The table lists this clone with a count of one. The chain recombines TRBV27 with TRBJ2-7, with TRBD1 identical over 12 bases. CDR1 is MNHEY, CDR2 SMNVEV, per germline (reference sequence). The CDR3 runs 15 residues. Trimming cost V 2 bases and J 9 bases; bases outside gene matches: 8. CDR3: CASSLKGDRGRRQYF. The DNA for the CDR3 is TGTGCCAGCAGTTTAAAGGGGGACAGGGGGCGCAGGCAGTACTTC.

The chain has TRBV6-5 and TRBJ1-3; D uncertain. Trimming took off 4 bases at V and 0 bases at J, with 13 bases between the two ends. The CDR3 consists of 16 residues. Germline CDR1 is MNHEY and CDR2 is SVGAGI. In DNA form, the CDR3 reads TGTGCCAGCAGTTGGAGAGATCAACGCTCTGGAAACACCATATATTTT. Translation: CASSWRDQRSGNTIYF.

The chain has TRBV15 and TRBJ2-3; D gene uncertain. Germline lookup yields CDR1 LNHNV and CDR2 YYDKDF (reference sequence). Trimming took 4 bases from V and 4 from J, leaving 9 bases between them. The CDR3 extends over 13 amino acids. The CDR3 loop is CATSTRPPDTQYF. The CDR3 DNA sequence: TGTGCCACCAGCACGCGGCCCCCAGATACGCAGTATTTT.

The rearrangement links TRBV2 to TRBJ1-3; maybe TRBD1 (5 bases). CDR1 and CDR2 from the germline V gene are SNHLY and FYNNEI. Deletions cut 9 bases from V and 2 bases from J, with 14 bases between. The CDR3 runs 14 residues. CDR3 nucleotide sequence: TGTGCCAGTCTGAGAGGGACGGCTGGAAACACCATATATTTT. It yields the protein CASLRGTAGNTIYF.